Given below is one T cell receptor beta chain in context. The assay was immunoSEQ multiplex PCR, and TCRdb's table has in-frame clones only and misses some. The sample records about 98,000 clones, almost 80% being singletons. The sample belongs to a study of blood T cell repertoires in COVID-19. J lost 6 bases, V lost 2 bases, and 7 bases had no gene match. Germline loops: CDR1 MNHEY, CDR2 SMNVEV (reference sequence). The CDR3 has 14 amino acids. The sequence was collected from a man aged 55 to 70 with active or convalescent COVID-19. The chain couples TRBV27 to TRBJ2-7; 7 bases align to TRBD2. Sequencing was done on a sample of peripheral blood. The CDR3, as DNA: TGTGCCAGCAGTTTAGCGGGAGTAACAGGCGAGCAGTACTTC. Its protein product is CASSLAGVTGEQYF.